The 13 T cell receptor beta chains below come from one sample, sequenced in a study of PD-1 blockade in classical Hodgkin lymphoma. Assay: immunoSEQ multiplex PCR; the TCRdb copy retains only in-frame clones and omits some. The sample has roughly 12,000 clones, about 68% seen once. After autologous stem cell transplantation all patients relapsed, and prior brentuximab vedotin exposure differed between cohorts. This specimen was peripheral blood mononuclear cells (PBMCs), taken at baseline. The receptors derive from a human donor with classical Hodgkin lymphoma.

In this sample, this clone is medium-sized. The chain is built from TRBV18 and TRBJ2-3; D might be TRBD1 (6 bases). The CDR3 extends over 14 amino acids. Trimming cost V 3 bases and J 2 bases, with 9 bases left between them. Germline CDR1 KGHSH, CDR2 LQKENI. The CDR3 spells CASSPTGNTDTQYF. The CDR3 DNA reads TGTGCCAGCTCACCGACAGGCAACACAGATACGCAGTATTTT.

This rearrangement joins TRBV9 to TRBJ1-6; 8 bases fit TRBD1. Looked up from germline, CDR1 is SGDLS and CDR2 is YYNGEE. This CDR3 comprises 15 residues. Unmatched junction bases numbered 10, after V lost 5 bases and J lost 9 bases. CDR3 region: CASSTSGGRGSPLHF. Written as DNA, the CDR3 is TGTGCCAGCAGTACTTCAGGGGGCAGAGGTTCACCCCTCCACTTT. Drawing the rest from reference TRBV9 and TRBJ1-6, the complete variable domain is DSGVTQTPKHLITATGQRVTLRCSPRSGDLSVYWYQQSLDQGLQFLIQYYNGEERAKGNILERFSAQQFPDLHSELNLSSLELGDSALYFCASSTSGGRGSPLHFGNGTRLTVT.

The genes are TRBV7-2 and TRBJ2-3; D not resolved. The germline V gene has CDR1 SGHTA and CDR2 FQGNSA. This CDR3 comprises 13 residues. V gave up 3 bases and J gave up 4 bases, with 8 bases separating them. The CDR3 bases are TGTGCCAGCAGCTTGCTGGTTGCAGATACGCAGTATTTT. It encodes CASSLLVADTQYF.

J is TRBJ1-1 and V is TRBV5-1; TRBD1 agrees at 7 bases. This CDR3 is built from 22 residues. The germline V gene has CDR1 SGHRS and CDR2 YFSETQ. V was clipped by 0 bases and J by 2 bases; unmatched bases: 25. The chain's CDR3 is CASSLVPNRGFGGQRANTEAFF. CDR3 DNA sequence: TGCGCCAGCAGCTTGGTACCCAACAGGGGTTTCGGGGGACAAAGAGCCAACACTGAAGCTTTCTTT.

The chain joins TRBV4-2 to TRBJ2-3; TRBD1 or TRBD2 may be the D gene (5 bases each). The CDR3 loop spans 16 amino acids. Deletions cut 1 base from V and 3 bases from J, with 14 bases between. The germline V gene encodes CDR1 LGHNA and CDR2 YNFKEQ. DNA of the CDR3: TGTGCCAGCAGCCAAGCCGGGGCAGAGCGGACAGATACGCAGTATTTT. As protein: CASSQAGAERTDTQYF.

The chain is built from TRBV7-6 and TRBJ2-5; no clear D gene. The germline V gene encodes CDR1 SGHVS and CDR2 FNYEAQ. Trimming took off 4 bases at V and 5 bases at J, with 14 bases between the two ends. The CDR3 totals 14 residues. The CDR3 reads CASSYGPNGETQYF. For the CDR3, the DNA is TGTGCCAGCAGCTACGGCCCCAACGGGGAGACCCAGTACTTC.

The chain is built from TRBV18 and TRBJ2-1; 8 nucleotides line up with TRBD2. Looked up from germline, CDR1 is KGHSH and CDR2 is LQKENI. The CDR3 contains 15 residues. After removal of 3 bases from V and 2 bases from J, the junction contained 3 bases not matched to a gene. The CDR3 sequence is CASSPPGGTYNEQFF. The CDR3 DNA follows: TGTGCCAGCTCACCTCCGGGGGGGACCTACAATGAGCAGTTCTTC.

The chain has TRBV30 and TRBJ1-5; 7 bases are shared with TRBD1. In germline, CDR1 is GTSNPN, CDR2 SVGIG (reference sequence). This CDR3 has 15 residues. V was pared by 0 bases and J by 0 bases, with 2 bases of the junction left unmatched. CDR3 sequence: CAWSVGTASNQPQHF. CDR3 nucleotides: TGTGCCTGGAGTGTAGGGACAGCTAGCAATCAGCCCCAGCATTTT.

The CDR3 here is CASSSGTGGQSLTNEKLFF. CDR3 nucleotide sequence: TGTGCCAGCAGCTCTGGGACAGGGGGTCAATCCTTAACTAATGAAAAACTGTTTTTT. The V call is TRBV7-9, the J call TRBJ1-4; TRBD1 matches at 11 bases. V dropped 4 bases and J dropped 1; count of bases not matched to a gene: 11. CDR3 length: 19 residues. Germline assignment: CDR1 SEHNR and CDR2 FQNEAQ (reference sequence).

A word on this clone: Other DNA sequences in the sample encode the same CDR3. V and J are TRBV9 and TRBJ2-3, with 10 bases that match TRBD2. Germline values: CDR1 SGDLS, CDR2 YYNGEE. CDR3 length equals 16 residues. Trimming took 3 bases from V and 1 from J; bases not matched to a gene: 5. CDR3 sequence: CASSERSGGGTDTQYF. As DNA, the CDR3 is TGTGCCAGCAGCGAGAGGAGCGGGGGGGGCACAGATACGCAGTATTTT.

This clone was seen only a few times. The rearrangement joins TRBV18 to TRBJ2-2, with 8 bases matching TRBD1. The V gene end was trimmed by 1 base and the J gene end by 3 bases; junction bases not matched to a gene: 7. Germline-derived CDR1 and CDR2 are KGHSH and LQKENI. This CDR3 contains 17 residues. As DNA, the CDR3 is TGTGCCAGCTCACCACGCAGGGGGCTCTTGTACACCGGGGAGCTGTTTTTT. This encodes CASSPRRGLLYTGELFF.

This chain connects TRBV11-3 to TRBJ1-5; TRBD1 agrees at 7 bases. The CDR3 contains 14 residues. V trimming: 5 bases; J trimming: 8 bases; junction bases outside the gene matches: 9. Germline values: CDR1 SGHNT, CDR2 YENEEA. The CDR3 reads CASSQGGAVKPQHF. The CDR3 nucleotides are TGTGCCAGCAGCCAGGGGGGGGCCGTGAAGCCCCAGCATTTT.

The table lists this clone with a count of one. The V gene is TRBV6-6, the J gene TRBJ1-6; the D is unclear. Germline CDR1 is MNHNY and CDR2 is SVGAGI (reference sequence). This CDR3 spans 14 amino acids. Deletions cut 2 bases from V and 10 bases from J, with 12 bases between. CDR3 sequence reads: CASSYEKGISPLHF. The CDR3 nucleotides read TGTGCCAGCAGTTACGAGAAGGGAATCTCACCCCTCCACTTT.